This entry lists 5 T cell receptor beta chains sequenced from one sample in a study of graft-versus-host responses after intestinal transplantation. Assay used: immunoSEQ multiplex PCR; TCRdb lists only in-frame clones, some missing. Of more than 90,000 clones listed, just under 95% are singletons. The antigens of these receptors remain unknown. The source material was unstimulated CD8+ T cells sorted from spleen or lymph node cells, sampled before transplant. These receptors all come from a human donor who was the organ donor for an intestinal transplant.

In DNA, the CDR3 is TGTGCCAGCAGCGCCAGCGGGAGGGCATCCTACAATGAGCAGTTCTTC. Protein: CASSASGRASYNEQFF. V gene TRBV7-9 combines with J gene TRBJ2-1, with 10 bases aligning to TRBD2. The CDR3 runs to 16 residues. CDR1 is SEHNR, CDR2 FQNEAQ, per germline (reference sequence). The trim removed 5 bases at V and 1 base at J, leaving 5 bases unmatched.

The CDR3: CASSLIGWGDYNEQFF. As DNA, the CDR3 is TGTGCCAGCAGCTTAATAGGTTGGGGGGACTACAATGAGCAGTTCTTC. The chain uses TRBV7-3 and TRBJ2-1; a weak D match, TRBD2 (6 bases). The CDR3 has 16 residues. CDR1 is SGHTA, CDR2 FQGTGA, per germline. The V gene lost 1 base and the J gene lost 3 bases, with 13 bases spanning the gap.

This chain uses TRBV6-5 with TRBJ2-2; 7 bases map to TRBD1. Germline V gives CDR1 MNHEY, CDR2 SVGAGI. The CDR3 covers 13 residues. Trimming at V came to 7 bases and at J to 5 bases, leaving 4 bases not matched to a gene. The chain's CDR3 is CASKAGGTGELFF. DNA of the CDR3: TGTGCCAGCAAGGCAGGGGGTACCGGGGAGCTGTTTTTT.

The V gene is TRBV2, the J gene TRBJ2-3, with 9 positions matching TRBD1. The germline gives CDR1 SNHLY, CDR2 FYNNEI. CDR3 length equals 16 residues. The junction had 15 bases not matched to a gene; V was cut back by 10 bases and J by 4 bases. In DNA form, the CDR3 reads TGTGCCACCACTATCGAATGGGACAGGGATTCAGATACGCAGTATTTT. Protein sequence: CATTIEWDRDSDTQYF. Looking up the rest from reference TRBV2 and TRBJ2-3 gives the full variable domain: EPEVTQTPSHQVTQMGQEVILRCVPISNHLYFYWYRQILGQKVEFLVSFYNNEISEKSEIFDDQFSVERPDGSNFTLKIRSTKLEDSAMYFCATTIEWDRDSDTQYFGPGTRLTVL.

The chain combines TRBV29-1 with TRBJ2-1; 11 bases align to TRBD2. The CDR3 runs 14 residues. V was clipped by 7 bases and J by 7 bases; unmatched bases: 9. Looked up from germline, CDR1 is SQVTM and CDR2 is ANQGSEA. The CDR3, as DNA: TGCAGCGGTGTACTAGCGGGAGCGTTGAATGAGCAGTTCTTC. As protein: CSGVLAGALNEQFF.